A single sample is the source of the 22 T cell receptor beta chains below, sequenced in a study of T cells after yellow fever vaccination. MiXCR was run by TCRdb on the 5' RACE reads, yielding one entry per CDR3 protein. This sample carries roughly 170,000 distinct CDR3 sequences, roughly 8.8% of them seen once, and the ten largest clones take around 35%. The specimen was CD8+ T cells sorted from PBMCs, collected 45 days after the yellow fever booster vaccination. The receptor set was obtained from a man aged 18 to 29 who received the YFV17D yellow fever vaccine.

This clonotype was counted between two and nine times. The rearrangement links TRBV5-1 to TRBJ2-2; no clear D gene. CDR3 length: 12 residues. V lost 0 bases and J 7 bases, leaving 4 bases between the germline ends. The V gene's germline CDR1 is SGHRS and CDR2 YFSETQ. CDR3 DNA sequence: TGCGCCAGCAGCTTGGTTGGCGGGGAGCTGTTTTTT. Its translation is CASSLVGGELFF.

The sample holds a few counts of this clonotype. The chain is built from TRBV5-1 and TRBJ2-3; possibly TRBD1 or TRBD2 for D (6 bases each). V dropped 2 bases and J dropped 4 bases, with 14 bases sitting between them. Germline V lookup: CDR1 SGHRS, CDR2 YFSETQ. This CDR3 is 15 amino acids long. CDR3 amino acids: CASSLSSGGPDTQYF. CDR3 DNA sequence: TGCGCCAGCAGCTTATCCAGTGGGGGGCCAGATACGCAGTATTTT.

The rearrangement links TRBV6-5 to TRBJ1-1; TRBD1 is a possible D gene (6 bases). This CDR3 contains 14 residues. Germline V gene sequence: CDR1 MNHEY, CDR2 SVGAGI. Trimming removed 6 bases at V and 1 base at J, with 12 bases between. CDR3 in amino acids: CASSPGGQNTEAFF. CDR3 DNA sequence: TGTGCCAGCAGCCCCGGGGGGCAGAACACTGAAGCTTTCTTT.

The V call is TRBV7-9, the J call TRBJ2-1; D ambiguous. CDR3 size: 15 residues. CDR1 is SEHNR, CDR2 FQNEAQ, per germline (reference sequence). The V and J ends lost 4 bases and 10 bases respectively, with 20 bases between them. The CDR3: CASSSTAVRVREQFF. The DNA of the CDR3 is TGTGCCAGCAGCTCCACGGCGGTTAGGGTGAGAGAGCAGTTCTTC.

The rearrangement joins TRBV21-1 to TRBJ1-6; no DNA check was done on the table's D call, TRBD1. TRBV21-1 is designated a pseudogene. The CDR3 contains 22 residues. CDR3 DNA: TGTGCCAGCAGCACCTTATTTTTGTGCAGAGAGACAGGAAAAACCGGGCATTCACCCCTCCACTTT. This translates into CASSTLFLCRETGKTGHSPLHF.

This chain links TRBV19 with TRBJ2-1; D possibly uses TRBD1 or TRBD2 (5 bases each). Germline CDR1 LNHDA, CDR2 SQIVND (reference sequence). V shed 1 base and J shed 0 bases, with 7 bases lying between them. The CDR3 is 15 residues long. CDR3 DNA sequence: TGTGCCAGTAGTATAGCAGGGACCTCCTACAATGAGCAGTTCTTC. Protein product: CASSIAGTSYNEQFF.

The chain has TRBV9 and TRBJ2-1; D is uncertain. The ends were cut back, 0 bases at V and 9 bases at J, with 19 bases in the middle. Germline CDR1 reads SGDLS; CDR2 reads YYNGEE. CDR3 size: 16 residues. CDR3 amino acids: CASSVADGYVKGEQFF. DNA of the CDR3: TGTGCCAGCAGCGTAGCTGACGGTTACGTAAAGGGTGAGCAGTTCTTC.

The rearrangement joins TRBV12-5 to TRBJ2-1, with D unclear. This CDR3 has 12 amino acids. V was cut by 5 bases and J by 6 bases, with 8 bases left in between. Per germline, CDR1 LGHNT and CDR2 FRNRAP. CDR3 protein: CASGPRLNEQFF. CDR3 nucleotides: TGTGCTAGTGGTCCTCGGCTCAATGAGCAGTTCTTC.

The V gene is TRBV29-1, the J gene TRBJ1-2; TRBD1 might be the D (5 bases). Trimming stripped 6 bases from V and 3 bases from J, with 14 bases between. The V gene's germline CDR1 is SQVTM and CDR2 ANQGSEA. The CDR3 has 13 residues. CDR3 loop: CSVRDFGDYGYTF. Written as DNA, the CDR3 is TGCAGCGTCAGGGATTTCGGTGACTATGGCTACACCTTC.

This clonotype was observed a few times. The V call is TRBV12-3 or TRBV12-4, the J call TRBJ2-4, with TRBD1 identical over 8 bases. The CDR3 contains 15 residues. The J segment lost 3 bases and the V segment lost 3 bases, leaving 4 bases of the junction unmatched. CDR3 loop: CASSFGQGGKNIQYF. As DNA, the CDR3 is TGTGCCAGCAGTTTTGGACAGGGCGGCAAAAACATTCAGTACTTC.

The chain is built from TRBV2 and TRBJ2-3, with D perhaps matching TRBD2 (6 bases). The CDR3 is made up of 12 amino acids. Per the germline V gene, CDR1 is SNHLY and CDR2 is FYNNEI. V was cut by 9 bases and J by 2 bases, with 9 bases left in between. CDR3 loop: CARLADTDTQYF. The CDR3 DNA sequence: TGTGCCAGACTAGCAGACACAGATACGCAGTATTTT.

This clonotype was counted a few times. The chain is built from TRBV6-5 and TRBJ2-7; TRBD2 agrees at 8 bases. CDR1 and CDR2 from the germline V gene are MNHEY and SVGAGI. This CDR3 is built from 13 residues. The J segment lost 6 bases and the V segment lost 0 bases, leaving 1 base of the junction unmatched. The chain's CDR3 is CASSYSAGGEQYF. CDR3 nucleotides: TGTGCCAGCAGTTACTCGGCGGGGGGCGAGCAGTACTTC.

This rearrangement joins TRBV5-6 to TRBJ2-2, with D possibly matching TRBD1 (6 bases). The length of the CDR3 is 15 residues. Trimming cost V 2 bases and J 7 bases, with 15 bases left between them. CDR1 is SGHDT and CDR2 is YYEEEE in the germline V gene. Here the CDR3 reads CASSFVRGGGGELFF. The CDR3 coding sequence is TGTGCCAGCAGCTTCGTCAGGGGCGGAGGCGGGGAGCTGTTTTTT.

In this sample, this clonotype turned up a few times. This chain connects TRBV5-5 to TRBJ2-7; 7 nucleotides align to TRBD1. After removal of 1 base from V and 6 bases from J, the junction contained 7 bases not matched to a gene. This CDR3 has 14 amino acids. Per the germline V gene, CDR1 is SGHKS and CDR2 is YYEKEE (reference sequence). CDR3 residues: CASSLKGGVSEQYF. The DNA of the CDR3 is TGTGCCAGCAGCTTGAAAGGGGGCGTGAGCGAGCAGTACTTC.

This CDR3 is CASSQDIATLGTDTQYF. As DNA, the CDR3 is TGTGCCAGCAGCCAAGATATAGCCACCCTCGGGACAGATACGCAGTATTTT. J is TRBJ2-3 and V is TRBV3-1, with D unclear. Germline lookup yields CDR1 LGHDT and CDR2 YNNKEL (reference sequence). The CDR3 spans 17 residues. Trimming shortened V by 0 bases and J by 3 bases, and 16 bases separated the two germline ends.

The CDR3 spells CASRGASGLRGSSYEQYV. The DNA of the CDR3 is TGTGCCAGTAGGGGGGCTAGCGGCCTTCGGGGAAGCTCCTACGAGCAGTACGTC. The V and J genes are TRBV19 and TRBJ2-7, with D possibly being TRBD2 (7 bases). The germline V gene has CDR1 LNHDA and CDR2 SQIVND (reference sequence). V lost 6 bases, J lost 0 bases, and 24 bases lay in between. The CDR3 covers 18 residues.

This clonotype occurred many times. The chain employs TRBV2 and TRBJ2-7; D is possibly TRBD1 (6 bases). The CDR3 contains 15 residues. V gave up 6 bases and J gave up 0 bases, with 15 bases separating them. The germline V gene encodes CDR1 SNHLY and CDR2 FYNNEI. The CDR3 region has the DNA TGTGCCAGCAGAATCTGGACAGAGCGCTCCTACGAGCAGTACTTC. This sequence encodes CASRIWTERSYEQYF.

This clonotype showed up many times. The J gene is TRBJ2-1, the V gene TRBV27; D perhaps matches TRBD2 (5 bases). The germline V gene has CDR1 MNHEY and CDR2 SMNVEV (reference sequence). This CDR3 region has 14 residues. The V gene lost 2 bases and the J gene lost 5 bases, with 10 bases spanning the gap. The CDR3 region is CASSLMSGDNEQFF. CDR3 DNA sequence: TGTGCCAGCAGTTTAATGAGCGGCGACAATGAGCAGTTCTTC.

The CDR3 region is CASSVGQGLNTEAFF. The CDR3 nucleotides read TGTGCCAGCAGCGTGGGACAGGGTTTAAACACTGAAGCTTTCTTT. The rearrangement links TRBV7-6 to TRBJ1-1, with 9 bases identical to TRBD1. Per the germline V gene, CDR1 is SGHVS and CDR2 is FNYEAQ. The CDR3 totals 15 residues. The J segment lost 2 bases and the V segment lost 5 bases, leaving 6 bases of the junction unmatched.

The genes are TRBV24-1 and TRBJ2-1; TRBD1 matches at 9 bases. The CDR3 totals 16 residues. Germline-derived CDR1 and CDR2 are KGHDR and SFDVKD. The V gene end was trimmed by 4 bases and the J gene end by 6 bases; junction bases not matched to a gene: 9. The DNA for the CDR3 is TGTGCCACCAGTGAGCTGGACAGGGGATCGTTCAATGAGCAGTTCTTC. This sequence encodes CATSELDRGSFNEQFF.

In DNA form, the CDR3 reads TGTGCCAGCAGCTTAGGGGCTTTCTACGAGCAGTACGTC. Translated: CASSLGAFYEQYV. The chain has TRBV5-5 and TRBJ2-7; weak D call: TRBD1 (5 bases). CDR3 length equals 13 residues. V was trimmed by 2 bases and J by 3 bases, leaving 9 bases between them. Germline V gene sequence: CDR1 SGHKS, CDR2 YYEKEE (reference sequence).

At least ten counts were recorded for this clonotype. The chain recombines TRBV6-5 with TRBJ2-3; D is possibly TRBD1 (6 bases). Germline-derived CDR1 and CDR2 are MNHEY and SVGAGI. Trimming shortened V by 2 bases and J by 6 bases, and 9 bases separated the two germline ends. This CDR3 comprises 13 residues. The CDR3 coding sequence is TGTGCCAGCAGTTACCAGGGGATGGATACGCAGTATTTT. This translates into CASSYQGMDTQYF.